The present entry profiles one TCR beta chain with its context. This sample is part of a study of cytomegalovirus exposure and HLA in healthy donors. Germline V gives CDR1 MDHEN, CDR2 SYDVKM. J was trimmed by 2 bases and V by 4 bases; bases with no gene match: 13. This CDR3 region has 17 residues. The PCR contained 60 Vbeta and 13 Jbeta primers. Generated by immunoSEQ multiplex PCR, the TCRdb table keeps only in-frame clones and is missing some. The sample shows 70,000 to 90,000 clones, 75% of them seen only once. The sequenced sample consisted of PBMCs. The chain recombines TRBV28 with TRBJ1-2; TRBD1 aligns across 7 bases. The TCR originated in a man aged 40-55 years in good health and CMV-seronegative. The CDR3 DNA reads TGTGCCAGCAGTTCCCCAGGAAGACAGGGAAGGAACTATGGCTACACCTTC. It translates to CASSSPGRQGRNYGYTF.